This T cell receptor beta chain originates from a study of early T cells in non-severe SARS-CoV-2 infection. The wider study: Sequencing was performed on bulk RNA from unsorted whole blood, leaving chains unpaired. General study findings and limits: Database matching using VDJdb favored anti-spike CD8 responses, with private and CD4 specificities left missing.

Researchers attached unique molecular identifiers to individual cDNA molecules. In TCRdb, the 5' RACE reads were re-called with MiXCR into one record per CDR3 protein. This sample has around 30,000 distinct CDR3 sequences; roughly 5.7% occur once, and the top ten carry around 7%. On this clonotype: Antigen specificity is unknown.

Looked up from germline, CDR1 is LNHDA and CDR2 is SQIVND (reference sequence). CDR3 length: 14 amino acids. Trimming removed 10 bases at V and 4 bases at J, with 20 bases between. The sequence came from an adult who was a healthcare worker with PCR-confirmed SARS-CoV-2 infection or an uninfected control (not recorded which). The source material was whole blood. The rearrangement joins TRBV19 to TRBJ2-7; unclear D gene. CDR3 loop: CAISPQEMGYEQYF. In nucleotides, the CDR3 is TGTGCCATTAGCCCGCAGGAAATGGGGTACGAGCAGTACTTC.